This TCR beta chain comes out of a study of human T cells and chemical hapten exposure. Study outcomes and limitations: PT1 expanded TCR numbers rose with patch test score.

This clonotype occurred a few times. Its antigen is undetermined. V was shortened by 2 bases and J by 0 bases, with 5 bases between the two germline ends. The CDR3 contains 13 residues. In germline, CDR1 is SGDLS, CDR2 YYNGEE. TCRdb re-called the RACE reads with MiXCR, one entry per CDR3 protein. The repertoire holds nearly 85,000 distinct CDR3 sequences, with around a tenth as singletons. Time point here: patch test 2, 6 weeks after DPC sensitization. Treatment described: therapeutic diphenylcyclopropenone sensitization with weekly scalp DPC. Donors, patients with alopecia ranging from 18 to 70 years old and judged suitable for DPC, provided samples.

This sequence joins TRBV9 and TRBJ1-1; D is unclear. Sequenced here: whole blood, sampled in connection with sensitization to the hapten diphenylcyclopropenone (DPC). The receptor was derived from a man aged 18 to 30 with alopecia areata. Some clones in this sample may be carry-over from other donors' samples. CDR3 nucleotide sequence: TGTGCCAGCAGCGTCGAGATGAACACTGAAGCTTTCTTT. The encoded protein is CASSVEMNTEAFF.